These T cell receptor beta chains were read from a single sample in a study of Graves' ophthalmopathy and Graves' hyperthyroidism. TCRdb reprocessed the multiplex PCR reads with MiXCR, giving one entry per CDR3 protein. The sample includes 680,000 or so distinct CDR3 sequences, around a fifth of them seen just once. The sample was peripheral blood. All receptors come from a woman aged 18 to 35 with stable Graves' hyperthyroidism. Some clones in this sample may be carry-over from other donors' samples. CDR3s include the opening cysteine and the closing phenylalanine or tryptophan. D genes are given only for firm matches. Clone size appears in some rows only: once, few, many, or a class for an expanded clone.

>-|-|TRBJ2-7|TRBV2
CASSGASTATYEQYF
TGTGCCAGCAGTGGGGCCAGCACAGCAACCTACGAGCAGTACTTC
>-|-|TRBJ2-2|TRBV29-1
CSVEPGRNTGELFF
TGCAGCGTTGAACCCGGCCGGAACACCGGGGAGCTGTTTTTT
>-|many|TRBJ1-6|TRBV4-1
CASSPYVGGGRDSPLHF
TGCGCCAGCAGCCCCTACGTTGGTGGGGGGAGGGATTCACCCCTCCACTTT
>TRBD1|many|TRBJ2-7|TRBV10-2
CASSGGRQGASYEQYF
TGCGCCAGCAGTGGGGGCCGACAGGGGGCTTCCTACGAGCAGTACTTC
>TRBD2|-|TRBJ2-2|TRBV14
CASSRSGGANTGELFF
TGTGCCAGCAGCCGTTCGGGAGGGGCGAACACCGGGGAGCTGTTTTTT
>-|-|TRBJ1-2|TRBV5-1
CASSLTSDYLYGYTF
TGCGCCAGCAGCTTGACGTCTGACTATCTTTATGGCTACACCTTC
>-|-|TRBJ2-7|TRBV20-1
CSASGPRHEQYF
TGCAGTGCTTCGGGACCCCGCCACGAGCAGTACTTC
>TRBD2|many|TRBJ2-7|TRBV12-3/TRBV12-4
CASSFSGTSGAYEQYF
TGTGCCAGCAGTTTTTCAGGGACTAGCGGTGCCTACGAGCAGTACTTC
>-|-|TRBJ2-2|TRBV12-3/TRBV12-4
CASTQKLQGNTGELFF
TGTGCCAGCACCCAGAAACTGCAGGGGAACACCGGGGAGCTGTTTTTT
>-|many|TRBJ1-5|TRBV5-1
CASKQDFYSNQPQHF
TGCGCCAGCAAACAGGATTTTTATAGCAATCAGCCCCAGCATTTT
>-|many|TRBJ2-7|TRBV6-1
CASSPRTSTYEQYF
TGTGCCAGCAGTCCACGGACTTCAACCTACGAGCAGTACTTC
>-|many|TRBJ1-2|TRBV12-3/TRBV12-4
CASSWSGYGYTF
TGTGCCAGCAGTTGGAGTGGATATGGCTACACCTTC
>-|-|TRBJ1-1|TRBV2
CASTVAGRNTEAFF
TGTGCCAGCACGGTCGCAGGGAGGAACACTGAAGCTTTCTTT
>-|many|TRBJ1-6|TRBV11-2
CASSWKGEGTYNSPLHF
TGTGCCAGCAGCTGGAAAGGGGAGGGTACCTATAATTCACCCCTCCACTTT
>-|many|TRBJ1-6|TRBV20-1
CSAREREGVSPLHF
TGCAGTGCTAGAGAACGGGAAGGGGTCTCACCCCTCCACTTT
>-|-|TRBJ2-2|TRBV6-5
CASSYSSGGGAGELFF
TGTGCCAGCAGTTACTCGAGCGGTGGCGGGGCCGGGGAGCTGTTTTTT
>-|many|TRBJ1-1|TRBV12-3/TRBV12-4
CASSPQTGGATEAFF
TGTGCCAGCAGTCCACAAACAGGAGGGGCCACTGAAGCTTTCTTT
>-|many|TRBJ2-7|TRBV4-1
CASSQEGPQNYYEQYF
TGCGCCAGCAGCCAAGAAGGCCCGCAGAATTACTACGAGCAGTACTTC
>-|-|TRBJ1-1|TRBV28
CASRLGLRNTEAFF
TGTGCCAGCAGGCTGGGACTCAGGAACACTGAAGCTTTCTTT
>TRBD1|-|TRBJ1-2|TRBV6-1
CASSDLGGRRSGYTF
TGTGCCAGCAGTGATCTAGGGGGCCGGCGTAGTGGCTACACCTTC
>TRBD2|many|TRBJ2-5|TRBV20-1
CSAIRGSGRLGYREGPQETQYF
TGCAGTGCCATAAGAGGTAGCGGGAGGCTTGGGTACCGCGAGGGGCCACAAGAGACCCAGTACTTC
>-|many|TRBJ1-2|TRBV15
CATSRDLDRGRGGYTF
TGTGCCACCAGCAGAGATTTGGACCGGGGGCGCGGTGGCTACACCTTC
>-|many|TRBJ2-7|TRBV6-5
CASSYSGDTSYEQYF
TGTGCCAGCAGTTACAGTGGGGACACTTCCTACGAGCAGTACTTC
>TRBD1|many|TRBJ1-2|TRBV20-1
CSARGDRGHGYTF
TGCAGTGCTCGGGGGGACAGGGGACATGGCTACACCTTC
>-|many|TRBJ2-2|TRBV6-5
CASSYGPSAAGELFF
TGTGCCAGCAGTTACGGGCCTAGCGCGGCCGGGGAGCTGTTTTTT
>-|many|TRBJ2-3|TRBV30
CAWSNLPSTDTQYF
TGTGCCTGGAGCAATCTGCCAAGCACAGATACGCAGTATTTT
>-|many|TRBJ2-2|TRBV12-3/TRBV12-4
CASSSGDRLGPSYGELFF
TGTGCCAGCAGTTCCGGTGACAGGTTGGGCCCTTCATACGGGGAGCTGTTTTTT
>TRBD1|-|TRBJ1-5|TRBV30
CAWSEGQVDQPQHF
TGTGCCTGGAGTGAAGGACAGGTAGATCAGCCCCAGCATTTT
>TRBD1|few|TRBJ1-1|TRBV18
CASSPVQGVDTEAFF
TGTGCCAGCTCACCCGTCCAGGGGGTAGACACTGAAGCTTTCTTT
>TRBD1|-|TRBJ1-1|TRBV6-2/TRBV6-3
CASSPVPGQGWNTEAFF
TGTGCCAGCAGCCCTGTCCCGGGACAGGGGTGGAACACTGAAGCTTTCTTT
>-|-|TRBJ2-7|TRBV15
CATRQGHEQYF
TGTGCCACCAGACAGGGCCACGAGCAGTACTTC
>-|few|TRBJ1-2|TRBV28
CASSFPASYGYTF
TGTGCCAGCAGTTTCCCAGCAAGCTATGGCTACACCTTC
>TRBD1|many|TRBJ1-2|TRBV9
CASSVDGLRDRAHGYTF
TGTGCCAGCAGCGTCGACGGCCTCAGGGACAGGGCGCATGGCTACACCTTC
>TRBD1|-|TRBJ2-7|TRBV12-3/TRBV12-4
CASSKGGHEQYF
TGTGCCAGCAGTAAAGGGGGCCACGAGCAGTACTTC
>-|few|TRBJ2-5|TRBV6-5
CASSYSLGETQYF
TGTGCCAGCAGTTACTCATTGGGAGAGACCCAGTACTTC
>-|many|TRBJ1-2|TRBV6-1
CASRLGGYDYGYTF
TGTGCCAGCAGGTTGGGGGGGTACGACTATGGCTACACCTTC
>TRBD1|-|TRBJ2-7|TRBV2
CASSDLQGAYEQYF
TGTGCCAGCAGTGATCTCCAGGGGGCCTACGAGCAGTACTTC
>TRBD1|-|TRBJ1-5|TRBV27
CASRGTAHSNQPQHF
TGTGCCAGCCGAGGGACAGCGCATAGCAATCAGCCCCAGCATTTT
>-|-|TRBJ1-2|TRBV6-1
CASSTHWDQRAPYGYTF
TGTGCCAGCAGTACACACTGGGACCAACGGGCGCCCTATGGCTACACCTTC
>TRBD2|many|TRBJ2-4|TRBV28
CASSLRLAGAQNIQYF
TGTGCCAGCAGTCTACGACTAGCGGGGGCTCAAAACATTCAGTACTTC
>-|many|TRBJ1-3|TRBV7-2
CASSSRGNTIYF
TGTGCCAGCAGCTCCCGGGGAAACACCATATATTTT